Sequencing of this T cell receptor beta chain was carried out in a study of response to subunit inactivated influenza vaccine. Study-wide findings and caveats: Researchers suggested that each seasonal influenza vaccination recruits few new T cells.

One entry per CDR3 protein, called by TCRdb with MiXCR from the RT-PCR reads. Altogether about 540,000 distinct CDR3 sequences are present, 13% to 15% being singletons, with the ten largest covering around 10%. Trimming shortened V by 2 bases and J by 10 bases, and 9 bases separated the two germline ends. The CDR3 is made up of 11 amino acids. Germline CDR1 is DFQATT and CDR2 is SNEGSKA (reference sequence). The table lists this clonotype with a few counts. Its antigen is undetermined. This TCR was sampled from a man in his fifties who received an inactivated influenza vaccine. The chain links TRBV20-1 to TRBJ2-1; no reliable D call. This sample comprised PBMCs from blood, obtained 11 to 12 days after vaccination. CDR3 DNA: TGCAGTGCTAGATGGGTTGGGGAGCAGTTCTTC. Translated, it gives CSARWVGEQFF.